This TCR beta chain was profiled in a study of OX40 agonist ivuxolimab in advanced cancers. For context, the study as a whole: Ivuxolimab was an agonistic, fully human IgG2 monoclonal antibody directed against OX40 (CD134), a costimulatory receptor. Among the approximately 50 dose-escalation patients, approximately 20 had hepatocellular carcinoma, approximately 15 melanoma, 9 renal cell carcinoma and 9 head and neck cancer. The dose-escalation cohort was approximately 83% male with a mean age of approximately 60 years, ranging from roughly 23 to 79. Intravenous ivuxolimab was administered to patients every 2 weeks at six dose levels: 0.01, 0.1, 0.3, 1.5, 3 and 10 mg/kg. Peripheral TCRbeta sequencing was intended to test whether TCR sequence diversity was altered and clonal T-cell expansion was caused by ivuxolimab. Partial responses occurred in three dose-escalation patients: two with cutaneous melanoma and one with hepatocellular carcinoma. Patients were allowed to have had prior anti-PD-1, anti-PD-L1 or anti-CTLA-4 therapy, and 30% to 40% of the dose-escalation patients had previously received checkpoint inhibitors. The paper reports the monotherapy dose-escalation portion (N ≈ 52 patients) of the phase I ivuxolimab trial.

Patients with a history of autoimmune disease or receiving systemic immunosuppression were excluded from the trial. Peripheral blood for TCR sequencing was drawn from every dose cohort at baseline, at cycle 4 day 1 and at cycle 7 day 1. The samples were drawn from a first-in-human, open-label, multicenter phase I dose-escalation trial of ivuxolimab. Adults with locally advanced or metastatic melanoma, renal cell, hepatocellular, or head and neck squamous cell carcinoma were enrolled in the trial. Before TCR sequencing, CD4+ T cells and CD8+ T cells from peripheral blood were sorted into separate populations. Overall study results and their limits: Antigen specificity was not determined for the clonally expanded peripheral T cells. Low levels of normalized T-cell clonal expansion were also seen in some patients who did not respond. In the 0.1-3.0 mg/kg groups, partial responders had among the lowest normalized peripheral clonal expansion, particularly in CD8+ T cells. After ivuxolimab, more expanded clones were found on average in CD8+ T cells than in CD4+ T cells. At doses from 0.1 to 3.0 mg/kg, clonal expansion was seen in both CD4+ and CD8+ blood T cells between baseline and week 6.

Genomic DNA was extracted from sorted cells for sequencing of the TCRbeta CDR3 region. The immunoSEQ Assay was used for sequencing of TCRbeta CDR3 regions. Drawn from immuneACCESS, this table holds only the in-frame rearrangements with V and J called that TCRdb kept. Clones are partly lost; checked studies trace under half to an unresolved V gene and leave the rest unexplained. The sample profile shows 9,500 to 13,000 clones; about 82% of them were found once. Clones ranked in the top ten supply about 20% of the sample. This clone was recorded once. The antigen this receptor binds is unknown. It has no much larger one-base neighbor in the sample; base qualities were not kept. Here V drops 6 bases and J drops 7 bases, and the junction holds 2 bases not matched to any gene. The CDR3 runs 11 amino acids, cysteine and phenylalanine included. The CDR3 DNA has 33 bases and is translated from base 1. According to the germline V gene, CDR1 reads MNHGY and CDR2 reads SVAAGI.

The TCR originated in an adult with an advanced solid tumor such as melanoma, head and neck, liver or kidney cancer. This chain is built from TRBV6-9 and TRBJ1-2, with 7 bases in between that match TRBD1. Here the sequenced sample was CD4+ or CD8+ T cells sorted from blood, taken in a trial of the OX40 agonist ivuxolimab. The CDR3 reads as follows: CASSSGGGYTF. The DNA sequence is given as TGTGCCAGCAGCTCAGGGGGTGGCTACACCTTC.